A single T cell receptor beta chain is shown here with its context. The sample comes from a study of blood T cell repertoires in COVID-19. From germline, CDR1 is SNHLY and CDR2 FYNNEI. CDR3 size: 13 residues. With 6 bases removed from V and 6 bases from J, the gap between germline ends came to 11 bases. TCRdb keeps only in-frame clones here, not all; method: immunoSEQ multiplex PCR. The sample includes around 70,000 clones, around 90% of them seen just once. Sequenced: peripheral blood. This receptor was taken from a human donor in a cohort sampled during active COVID-19. The chain recombines TRBV2 with TRBJ2-2, with a weak D call TRBD2 (5 bases). The chain's CDR3 is CASRGTRAGELFF. The CDR3 bases are TGTGCCAGCAGGGGTACTAGGGCCGGGGAGCTGTTTTTT.